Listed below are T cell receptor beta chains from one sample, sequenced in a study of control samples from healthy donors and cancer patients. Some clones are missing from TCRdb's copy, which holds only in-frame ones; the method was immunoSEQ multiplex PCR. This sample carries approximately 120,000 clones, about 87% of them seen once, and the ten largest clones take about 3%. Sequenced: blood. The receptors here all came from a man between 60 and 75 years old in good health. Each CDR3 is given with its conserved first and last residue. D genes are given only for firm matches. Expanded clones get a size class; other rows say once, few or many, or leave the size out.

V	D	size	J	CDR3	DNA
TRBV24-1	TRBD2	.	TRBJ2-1	CATSDPPRSGVGDEQFF	TGTGCCACCAGTGACCCCCCAAGGAGCGGGGTGGGGGATGAGCAGTTCTTC
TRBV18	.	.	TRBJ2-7	CASSPYGNEQYF	TGTGCCAGCTCACCATACGGGAACGAGCAGTACTTC
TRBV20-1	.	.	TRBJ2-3	CSASLGGPDTQYF	TGCAGTGCTAGTCTCGGGGGCCCAGATACGCAGTATTTT
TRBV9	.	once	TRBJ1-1	CASSIRGEMNTEAFF	TGTGCCAGCAGCATACGAGGGGAGATGAACACTGAAGCTTTCTTT
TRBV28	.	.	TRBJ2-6	CASSTRGPGANVLTF	TGTGCCAGCAGTACCCGGGGCCCTGGGGCCAACGTCCTGACTTTC
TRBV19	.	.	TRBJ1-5	CATMGNGQVNQPQHF	TGTGCCACGATGGGAAACGGACAAGTCAATCAGCCCCAGCATTTT
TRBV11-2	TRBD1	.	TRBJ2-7	CASSFPHQGVYEQYF	TGTGCCAGCAGCTTTCCCCATCAGGGGGTTTACGAGCAGTACTTC
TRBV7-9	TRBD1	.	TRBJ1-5	CASSQTGTNQPQHF	TGTGCCAGCAGCCAGACAGGGACCAATCAGCCCCAGCATTTT
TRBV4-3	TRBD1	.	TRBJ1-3	CASSGQGINTIYF	TGCGCCAGCAGCGGACAGGGGATAAACACCATATATTTT
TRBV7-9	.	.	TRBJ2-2	CASSTDSNTGELFF	TGTGCCAGCAGCACAGACAGCAACACCGGGGAGCTGTTTTTT
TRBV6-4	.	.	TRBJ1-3	CASSEVGLGGNTIYF	TGTGCCAGCAGTGAAGTAGGGTTGGGAGGAAACACCATATATTTT
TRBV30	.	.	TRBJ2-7	CAWSLGEVYEQYF	TGTGCCTGGAGTTTAGGGGAGGTCTACGAGCAGTACTTC
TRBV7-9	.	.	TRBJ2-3	CASSLGLNTDTQYF	TGTGCCAGCAGCTTAGGCCTTAACACAGATACGCAGTATTTT
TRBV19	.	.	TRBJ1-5	CASRQDYNQPQHF	TGTGCCAGTAGACAGGATTACAATCAGCCCCAGCATTTT
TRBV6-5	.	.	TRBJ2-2	CASSYTDWTGELFF	TGTGCCAGCAGTTACACGGACTGGACCGGGGAGCTGTTTTTT
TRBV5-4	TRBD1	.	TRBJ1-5	CASSLGGQGLNQPQHF	TGTGCCAGCAGCTTGGGGGGACAGGGTCTTAATCAGCCCCAGCATTTT
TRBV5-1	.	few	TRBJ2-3	CASSLGRGDTQYF	TGCGCCAGCAGCTTGGGGAGAGGGGATACGCAGTATTTT
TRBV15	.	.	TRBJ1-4	CATSRDRAGNEKLFF	TGTGCCACCAGCAGAGACCGGGCGGGTAATGAAAAACTGTTTTTT
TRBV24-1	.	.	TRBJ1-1	CATSDSRFPATEAFF	TGTGCCACCAGTGATTCCCGTTTCCCTGCCACTGAAGCTTTCTTT
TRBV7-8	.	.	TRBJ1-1	CASSEGTLKMNTEAFF	TGTGCCAGCAGCGAAGGGACACTGAAAATGAACACTGAAGCTTTCTTT
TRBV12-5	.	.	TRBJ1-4	CASGSSLFATNEKLFF	TGTGCTAGTGGTTCGAGCCTTTTTGCAACTAATGAAAAACTGTTTTTT
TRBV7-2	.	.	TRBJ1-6	CASSSNLGRGGSPLHF	TGTGCCAGCAGCTCAAATCTCGGACGGGGAGGTTCACCCCTCCACTTT
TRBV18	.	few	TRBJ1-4	CASSPQSTNEKLFF	TGTGCCAGCTCACCACAGTCAACTAATGAAAAACTGTTTTTT
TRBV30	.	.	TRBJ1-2	CAWSIFGVANYGYTF	TGTGCCTGGAGTATTTTCGGGGTAGCTAACTATGGCTACACCTTC
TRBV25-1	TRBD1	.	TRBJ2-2	CASTRGGTGSGELFF	TGTGCCAGCACTCGAGGGGGGACAGGGTCCGGGGAGCTGTTTTTT
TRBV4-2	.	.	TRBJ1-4	CASSQDLSGGREKLFF	TGTGCCAGCAGCCAAGATCTATCCGGGGGCAGGGAAAAACTGTTTTTT
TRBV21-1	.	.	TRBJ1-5	CASSERTGLSQPQHF	TGTGCCAGCAGCGAACGGACAGGGTTAAGTCAGCCCCAGCATTTT
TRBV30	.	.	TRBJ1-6	CAWSVHQSGGSGSPLHF	TGTGCCTGGAGTGTACATCAATCTGGGGGAAGTGGTTCACCCCTCCACTTT
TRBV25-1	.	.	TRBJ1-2	CASSGILGYTF	TGTGCCAGCAGTGGTATCCTTGGCTACACCTTC
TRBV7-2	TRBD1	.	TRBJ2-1	CASSQRQGPNEQFF	TGTGCCAGCAGCCAACGACAGGGGCCGAATGAGCAGTTCTTC
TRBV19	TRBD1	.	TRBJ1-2	CASSPGTGIYGYTF	TGTGCCAGTAGTCCCGGGACAGGGATTTATGGCTACACCTTC
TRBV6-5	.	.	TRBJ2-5	CASSWGRGETQYF	TGTGCCAGCTCATGGGGGCGCGGAGAGACCCAGTACTTC
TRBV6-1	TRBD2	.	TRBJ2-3	CASSVGLAGGTDTQYF	TGTGCCAGCAGTGTGGGACTAGCGGGGGGCACAGATACGCAGTATTTT
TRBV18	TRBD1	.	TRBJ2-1	CASSPITGGSYNEQFF	TGTGCCAGCTCACCCATAACAGGGGGCTCCTACAATGAGCAGTTCTTC
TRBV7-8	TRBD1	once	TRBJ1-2	CASSHGGQGFLGYTF	TGTGCCAGCAGCCACGGTGGACAGGGTTTCCTCGGCTACACCTTC
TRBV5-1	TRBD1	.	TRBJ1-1	CASSPTGKSNTEAFF	TGCGCCAGCAGCCCGACAGGGAAGTCGAACACTGAAGCTTTCTTT
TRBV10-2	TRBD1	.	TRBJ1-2	CASSVGQGNGYTF	TGCGCCAGCAGTGTGGGACAGGGTAATGGCTACACCTTC
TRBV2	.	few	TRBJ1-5	CASRIRQPQHF	TGTGCCAGTCGCATTAGGCAGCCCCAGCATTTT
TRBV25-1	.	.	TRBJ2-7	CASSLSYEQYF	TGTGCCAGCAGTTTATCCTACGAGCAGTACTTC
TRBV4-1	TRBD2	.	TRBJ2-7	CASSQDSAGGYEQYF	TGCGCCAGCAGCCAAGATTCAGCGGGGGGATACGAGCAGTACTTC
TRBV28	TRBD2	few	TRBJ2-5	CASSFAGLARDETQYF	TGTGCCAGCAGTTTCGCGGGACTAGCTAGGGACGAGACCCAGTACTTC
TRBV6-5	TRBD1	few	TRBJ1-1	CASSNRGLNTEAFF	TGTGCCAGCAGTAACAGGGGGTTGAACACTGAAGCTTTCTTT
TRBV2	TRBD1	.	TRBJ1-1	CASSAKDRGRNTEAFF	TGTGCCAGCAGTGCTAAGGACAGGGGCCGTAACACTGAAGCTTTCTTT
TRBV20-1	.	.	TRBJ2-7	CSAGGTDRREQYF	TGCAGTGCTGGTGGGACCGACCGGCGCGAGCAGTACTTC
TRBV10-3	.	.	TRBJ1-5	CAISEEGPGSNQPQHF	TGTGCCATCAGTGAAGAGGGGCCGGGAAGCAATCAGCCCCAGCATTTT
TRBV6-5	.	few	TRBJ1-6	CASTRDIRDNSPLHF	TGTGCCAGCACCAGGGACATTAGGGATAATTCACCCCTCCACTTT
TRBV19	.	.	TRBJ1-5	CASSMEGSGNQPQHF	TGTGCCAGTAGTATGGAAGGTTCGGGCAATCAGCCCCAGCATTTT
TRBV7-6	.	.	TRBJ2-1	CASSFSRVAGANEQFF	TGTGCCAGCAGCTTTAGTAGGGTCGCGGGGGCCAATGAGCAGTTCTTC
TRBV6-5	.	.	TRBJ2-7	CASSSPGQGSYEQYF	TGTGCCAGCAGCTCCCCTGGGCAGGGAAGCTACGAGCAGTACTTC
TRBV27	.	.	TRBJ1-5	CASNPGGSNQPQHF	TGTGCCAGCAACCCTGGGGGGTCCAATCAGCCCCAGCATTTT